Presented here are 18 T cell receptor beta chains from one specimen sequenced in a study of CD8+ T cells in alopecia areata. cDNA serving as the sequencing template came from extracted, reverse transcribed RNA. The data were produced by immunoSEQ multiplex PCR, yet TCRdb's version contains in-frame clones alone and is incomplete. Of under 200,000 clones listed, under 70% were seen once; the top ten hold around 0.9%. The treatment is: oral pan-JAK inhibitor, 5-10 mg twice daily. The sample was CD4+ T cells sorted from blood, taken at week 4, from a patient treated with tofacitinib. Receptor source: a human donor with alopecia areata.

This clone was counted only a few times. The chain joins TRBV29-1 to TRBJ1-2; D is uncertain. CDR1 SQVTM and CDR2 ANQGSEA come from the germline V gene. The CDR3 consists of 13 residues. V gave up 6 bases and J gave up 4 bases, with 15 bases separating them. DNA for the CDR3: TGCAGCGTGAGCACCTTGGATGGCTATGGCTACACCTTC. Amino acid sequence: CSVSTLDGYGYTF. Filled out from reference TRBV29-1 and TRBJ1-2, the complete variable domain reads SAVISQKPSRDICQRGTSLTIQCQVDSQVTMMFWYRQQPGQSLTLIATANQGSEATYESGFVIDKFPISRPNLTFSTLTVSNMSPEDSSIYLCSVSTLDGYGYTFGSGTRLTVV.

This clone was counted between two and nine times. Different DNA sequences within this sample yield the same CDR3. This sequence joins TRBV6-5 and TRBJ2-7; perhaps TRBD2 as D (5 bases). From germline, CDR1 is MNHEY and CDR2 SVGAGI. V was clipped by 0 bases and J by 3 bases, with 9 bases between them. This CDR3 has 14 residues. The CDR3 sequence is CASSYSPGLYEQYF. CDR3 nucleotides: TGTGCCAGCAGTTACTCGCCAGGACTCTACGAGCAGTACTTC.

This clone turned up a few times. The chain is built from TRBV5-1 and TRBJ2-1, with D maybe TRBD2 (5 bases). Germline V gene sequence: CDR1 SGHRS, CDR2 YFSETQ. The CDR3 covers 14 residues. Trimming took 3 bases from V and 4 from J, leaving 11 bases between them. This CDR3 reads CASSWGPGYNEQFF. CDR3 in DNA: TGCGCCAGCAGCTGGGGTCCGGGGTACAATGAGCAGTTCTTC.

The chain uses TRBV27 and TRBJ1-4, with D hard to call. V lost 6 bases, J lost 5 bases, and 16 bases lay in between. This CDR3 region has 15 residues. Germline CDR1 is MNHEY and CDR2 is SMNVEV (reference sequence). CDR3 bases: TGTGCCAGCAGCCTTAAAGGATGGACGAATGAAAAACTGTTTTTT. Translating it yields CASSLKGWTNEKLFF.

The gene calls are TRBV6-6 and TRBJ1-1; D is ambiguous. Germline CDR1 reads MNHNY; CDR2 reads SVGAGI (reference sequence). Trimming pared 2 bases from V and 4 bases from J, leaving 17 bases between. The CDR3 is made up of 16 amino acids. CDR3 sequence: CASSYMEGFRSTEAFF. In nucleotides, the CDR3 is TGTGCCAGCAGTTACATGGAGGGTTTTCGGAGCACTGAAGCTTTCTTT.

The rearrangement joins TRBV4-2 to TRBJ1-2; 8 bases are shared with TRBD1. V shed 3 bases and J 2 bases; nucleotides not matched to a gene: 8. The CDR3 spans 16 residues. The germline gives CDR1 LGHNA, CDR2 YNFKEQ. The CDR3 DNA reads TGTGCCAGCAGCCAGTCGGGGCAGGGGGCGAACTATGGCTACACCTTC. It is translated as CASSQSGQGANYGYTF.

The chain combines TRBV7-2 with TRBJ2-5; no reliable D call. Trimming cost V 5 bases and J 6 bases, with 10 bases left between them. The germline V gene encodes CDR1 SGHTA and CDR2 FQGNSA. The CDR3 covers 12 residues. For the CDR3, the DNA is TGTGCCAGCAGCCCCATCTCACAGACCCAGTACTTC. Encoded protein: CASSPISQTQYF.

CDR3 amino acids: CASSSTGQTEYGYTF. The CDR3 nucleotides read TGCGCCAGCAGCTCAACCGGGCAGACTGAGTATGGCTACACCTTC. The chain recombines TRBV5-1 with TRBJ1-2, with unresolved D. This CDR3 has 15 amino acids. V lost 3 bases to trimming and J lost 5 bases, with 17 bases between them. Germline V gene data show CDR1 as SGHRS and CDR2 as YFSETQ.

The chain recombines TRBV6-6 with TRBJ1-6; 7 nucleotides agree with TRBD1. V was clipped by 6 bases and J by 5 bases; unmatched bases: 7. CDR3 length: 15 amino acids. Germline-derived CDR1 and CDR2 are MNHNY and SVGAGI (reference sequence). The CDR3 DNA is TGTGCCAGCAGATCCCCGACAGGGAATAATTCACCCCTCCACTTT. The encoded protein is CASRSPTGNNSPLHF.

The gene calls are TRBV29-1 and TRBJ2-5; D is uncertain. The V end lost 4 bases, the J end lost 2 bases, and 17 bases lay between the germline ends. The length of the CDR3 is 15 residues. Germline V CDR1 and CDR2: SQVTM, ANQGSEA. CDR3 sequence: CSVVGPRGSQETQYF. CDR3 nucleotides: TGCAGCGTTGTTGGCCCACGAGGTTCTCAAGAGACCCAGTACTTC.

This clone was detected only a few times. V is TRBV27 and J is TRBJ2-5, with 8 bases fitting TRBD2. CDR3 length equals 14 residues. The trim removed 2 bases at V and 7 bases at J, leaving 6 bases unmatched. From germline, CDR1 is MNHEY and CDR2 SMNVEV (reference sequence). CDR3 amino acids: CASSLGTSGPTQYF. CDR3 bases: TGTGCCAGCAGTTTAGGGACTAGTGGTCCGACCCAGTACTTC.

The CDR3 DNA is TGCGCCAGCAGCTTGGAGGGTATCAATCAGCCCCAGCATTTT. Residues: CASSLEGINQPQHF. The J gene is TRBJ1-5, the V gene TRBV5-1, with unresolved D. With 0 bases removed from V and 3 bases from J, the gap between germline ends came to 7 bases. Germline V gene data show CDR1 as SGHRS and CDR2 as YFSETQ. This CDR3 comprises 14 residues.

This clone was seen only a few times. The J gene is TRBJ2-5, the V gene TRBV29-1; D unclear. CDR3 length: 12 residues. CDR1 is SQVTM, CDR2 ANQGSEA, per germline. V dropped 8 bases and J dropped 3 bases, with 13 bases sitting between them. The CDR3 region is CSFIQAEETQYF. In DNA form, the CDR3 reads TGCAGCTTTATTCAGGCCGAAGAGACCCAGTACTTC. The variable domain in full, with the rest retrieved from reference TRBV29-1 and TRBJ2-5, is SAVISQKPSRDICQRGTSLTIQCQVDSQVTMMFWYRQQPGQSLTLIATANQGSEATYESGFVIDKFPISRPNLTFSTLTVSNMSPEDSSIYLCSFIQAEETQYFGPGTRLLVL.

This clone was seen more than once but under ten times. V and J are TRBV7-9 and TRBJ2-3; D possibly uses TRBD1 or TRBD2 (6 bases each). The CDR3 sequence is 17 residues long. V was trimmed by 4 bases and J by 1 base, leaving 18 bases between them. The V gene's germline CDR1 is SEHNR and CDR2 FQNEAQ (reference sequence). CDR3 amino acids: CASSSTPGAVGTDTQYF. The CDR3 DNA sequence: TGTGCCAGCAGCTCAACACCGGGGGCGGTGGGCACAGATACGCAGTATTTT. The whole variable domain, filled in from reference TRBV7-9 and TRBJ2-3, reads DTGVSQNPRHKITKRGQNVTFRCDPISEHNRLYWYRQTLGQGPEFLTYFQNEAQLEKSRLLSDRFSAERPKGSFSTLEIQRTEQGDSAMYLCASSSTPGAVGTDTQYFGPGTRLTVL.

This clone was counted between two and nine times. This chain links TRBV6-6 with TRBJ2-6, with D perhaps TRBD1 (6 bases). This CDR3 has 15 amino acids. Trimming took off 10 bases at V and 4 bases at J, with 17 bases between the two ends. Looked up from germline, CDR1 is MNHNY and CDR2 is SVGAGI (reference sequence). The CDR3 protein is CATTKTGNGANVLTF. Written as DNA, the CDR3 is TGTGCCACTACCAAGACAGGCAACGGGGCCAACGTCCTGACTTTC.

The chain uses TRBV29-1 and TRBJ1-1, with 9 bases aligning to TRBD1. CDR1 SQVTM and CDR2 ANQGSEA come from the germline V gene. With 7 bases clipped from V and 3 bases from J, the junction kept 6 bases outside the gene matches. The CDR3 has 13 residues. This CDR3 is CSGTTGGYTEAFF. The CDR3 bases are TGCAGCGGTACGACAGGGGGTTACACTGAAGCTTTCTTT.

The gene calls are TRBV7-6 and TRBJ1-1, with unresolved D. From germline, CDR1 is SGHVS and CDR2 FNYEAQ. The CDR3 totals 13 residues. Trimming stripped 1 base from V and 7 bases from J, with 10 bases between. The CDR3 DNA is TGTGCCAGCAGCTTAGGGCCGAGAGTTGAAGCTTTCTTT. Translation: CASSLGPRVEAFF.

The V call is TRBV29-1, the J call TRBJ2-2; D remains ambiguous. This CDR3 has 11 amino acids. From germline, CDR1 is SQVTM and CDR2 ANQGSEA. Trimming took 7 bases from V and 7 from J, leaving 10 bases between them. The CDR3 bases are TGCAGCGGTGGGTTTCGCGGGGAGCTGTTTTTT. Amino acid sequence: CSGGFRGELFF.